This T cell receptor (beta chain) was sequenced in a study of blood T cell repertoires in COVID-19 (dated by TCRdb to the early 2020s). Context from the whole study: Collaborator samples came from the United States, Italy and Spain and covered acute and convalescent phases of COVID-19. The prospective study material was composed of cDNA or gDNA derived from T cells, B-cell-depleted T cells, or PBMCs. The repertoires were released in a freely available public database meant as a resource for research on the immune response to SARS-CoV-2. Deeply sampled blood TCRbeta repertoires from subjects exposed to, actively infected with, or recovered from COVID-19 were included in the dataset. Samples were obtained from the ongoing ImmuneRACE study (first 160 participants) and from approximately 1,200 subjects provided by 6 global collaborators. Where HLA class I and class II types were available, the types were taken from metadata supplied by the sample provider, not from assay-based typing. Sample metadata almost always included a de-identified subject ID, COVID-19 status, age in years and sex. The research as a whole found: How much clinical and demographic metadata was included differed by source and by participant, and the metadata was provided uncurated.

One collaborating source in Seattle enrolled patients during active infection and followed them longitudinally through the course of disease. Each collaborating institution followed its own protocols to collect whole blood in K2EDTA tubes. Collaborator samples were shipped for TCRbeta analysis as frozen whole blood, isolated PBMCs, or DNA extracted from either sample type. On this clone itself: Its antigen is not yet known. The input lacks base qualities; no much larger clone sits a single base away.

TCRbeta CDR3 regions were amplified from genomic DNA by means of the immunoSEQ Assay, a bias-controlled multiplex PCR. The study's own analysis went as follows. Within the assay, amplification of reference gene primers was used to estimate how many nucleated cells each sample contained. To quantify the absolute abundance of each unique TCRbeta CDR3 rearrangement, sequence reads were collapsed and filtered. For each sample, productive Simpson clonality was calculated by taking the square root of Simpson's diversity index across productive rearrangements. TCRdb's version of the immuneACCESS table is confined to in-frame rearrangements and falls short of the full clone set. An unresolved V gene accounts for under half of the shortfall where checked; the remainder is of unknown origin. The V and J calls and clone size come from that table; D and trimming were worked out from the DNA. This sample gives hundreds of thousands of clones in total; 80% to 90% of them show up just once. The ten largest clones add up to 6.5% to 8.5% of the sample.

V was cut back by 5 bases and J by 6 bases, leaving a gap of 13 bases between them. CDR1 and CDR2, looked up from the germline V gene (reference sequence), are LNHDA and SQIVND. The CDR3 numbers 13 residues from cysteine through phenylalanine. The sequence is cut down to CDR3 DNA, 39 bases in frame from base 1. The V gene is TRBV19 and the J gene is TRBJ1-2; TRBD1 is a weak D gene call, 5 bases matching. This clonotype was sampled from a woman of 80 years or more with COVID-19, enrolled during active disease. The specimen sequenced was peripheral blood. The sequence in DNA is TGTGCCAGTAGTTCTTCCGGGACTGATGGCTACACCTTC. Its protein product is CASSSSGTDGYTF.